The 32 T cell receptor beta chains in this list originate from one sample, sequenced in a study of brain T cells in children with intractable seizures. Assay: immunoSEQ multiplex PCR; the TCRdb copy retains only in-frame clones and omits some. The table has some 76,000 clones, more than 85% seen once. The material sequenced was peripheral blood, taken at surgery. The receptors shown here come from a boy younger than two with tuberous sclerosis and intractable seizures.

This clone was observed a single time. This chain links TRBV5-4 with TRBJ2-3; 9 bases agree with TRBD2. The V gene's germline CDR1 is SGHNT and CDR2 YYREEE (reference sequence). CDR3 length equals 16 residues. Trimming removed 4 bases from V and 0 bases from J; junction bases left unmatched: 6. The CDR3 nucleotides read TGTGCCAGCAGCCTGCAAGCGGGGGGTAGCACAGATACGCAGTATTTT. Protein: CASSLQAGGSTDTQYF.

V and J are TRBV7-2 and TRBJ2-1, with unresolved D. The CDR3 is 14 residues long. The ends were cut back, 1 base at V and 4 bases at J, with 8 bases in the middle. In germline, CDR1 is SGHTA, CDR2 FQGNSA. The CDR3 DNA reads as TGTGCCAGCAGCTTAGTCCCGGATTACAATGAGCAGTTCTTC. Translation gives CASSLVPDYNEQFF.

J is TRBJ1-1 and V is TRBV2; 8 bases align to TRBD1. The CDR3 has 14 amino acids. With V trimmed by 10 bases and J by 1 base, 8 bases remained unmatched. Germline assignment: CDR1 SNHLY and CDR2 FYNNEI. The CDR3 DNA is TGTGCCATCGAGGGAACAGGGGGGAACACTGAAGCTTTCTTT. Protein product: CAIEGTGGNTEAFF.

The chain is built from TRBV25-1 and TRBJ1-6; D call uncertain. V was shortened by 5 bases and J by 2 bases, with 10 bases between the two germline ends. This CDR3 spans 15 amino acids. Germline CDR1 and CDR2: MGHDK and SYGVNS. The CDR3 DNA reads as TGTGCCAGCAGTACCTTGTGGCCCTATAATTCACCCCTCCACTTT. It is translated as CASSTLWPYNSPLHF.

This clone was observed a few times. The chain has TRBV4-1 and TRBJ2-7; 12 bases map to TRBD2. J lost 6 bases, V lost 1 base, and 4 bases had no gene match. The CDR3 is made up of 15 amino acids. CDR1 is MGHRA and CDR2 is YSYEKL in the germline V gene. CDR3 in DNA: TGCGCCAGCAGCCAAGGACTAGCGGGGGTAGGCGAGCAGTACTTC. As protein: CASSQGLAGVGEQYF.

This rearrangement joins TRBV9 to TRBJ1-2; D ambiguous. The CDR3 length is 13 residues. Per the germline V gene, CDR1 is SGDLS and CDR2 is YYNGEE. Trimming took 0 bases from V and 3 from J, leaving 6 bases between them. Here the CDR3 DNA reads TGTGCCAGCAGCGTAGGGGGAGACTATGGCTACACCTTC. Amino acid sequence: CASSVGGDYGYTF.

The chain recombines TRBV9 with TRBJ2-3, with 9 bases fitting TRBD2. This CDR3 is built from 16 residues. The germline gives CDR1 SGDLS, CDR2 YYNGEE. The trim removed 0 bases at V and 3 bases at J, leaving 5 bases unmatched. The CDR3 nucleotides are TGTGCCAGCAGCGTAGTCGCGGGGGGGCCAACAGATACGCAGTATTTT. Residues: CASSVVAGGPTDTQYF.

The V and J genes are TRBV7-8 and TRBJ2-3, with D maybe TRBD2 (7 bases). V lost 7 bases and J lost 9, with 26 bases in between. In germline, CDR1 is SGHVS, CDR2 FQNEAQ. This CDR3 contains 16 residues. DNA of the CDR3: TGTGCCAGCATCGTTGAATGGCGGGGGCCCCAGGAGACGCAGTATTTT. Amino acids: CASIVEWRGPQETQYF.

V usage is TRBV7-6 and J usage is TRBJ2-7; TRBD2 agrees at 8 bases. Trimming took 1 base from V and 1 from J; bases not matched to a gene: 3. There are 15 residues in the CDR3. Germline V gene lookup returns CDR1 SGHVS and CDR2 FNYEAQ. The CDR3 loop is CASSLGAGESYEQYF. CDR3 bases: TGTGCCAGCAGCTTAGGAGCGGGGGAATCCTACGAGCAGTACTTC.

The rearrangement joins TRBV7-3 to TRBJ2-2; no clear D gene. V lost 5 bases and J 0 bases, leaving 10 bases between the germline ends. This CDR3 spans 15 amino acids. The germline V gene has CDR1 SGHTA and CDR2 FQGTGA. The DNA for the CDR3 is TGTGCCAGCAGCGCGACATCCGCGAACACCGGGGAGCTGTTTTTT. Translated, it gives CASSATSANTGELFF.

This clone came up once. This chain joins TRBV9 and TRBJ1-4; D gene ambiguous. CDR1 is SGDLS, CDR2 YYNGEE, per germline. V was shortened by 0 bases and J by 11 bases, with 23 bases between the two germline ends. The CDR3 has 17 amino acids. CDR3 protein: CASSVEPGGEYFEKLFF. In DNA form, the CDR3 reads TGTGCCAGCAGCGTAGAGCCGGGCGGGGAGTATTTCGAGAAACTGTTTTTT.

The CDR3 sequence is CASSLDWGSYNEQFF. The CDR3 DNA is TGTGCCAGCAGCCTTGACTGGGGGTCCTACAATGAGCAGTTCTTC. The V gene is TRBV3-1 (or the pseudogene TRBV3-2), the J gene TRBJ2-1; the D gene could be TRBD1 or TRBD2 (5 bases each). CDR1 and CDR2 from the germline V gene are LGHDT and YNNKEL (reference sequence). V was trimmed by 4 bases and J by 1 base, leaving 11 bases between them. CDR3 size: 15 residues.

CDR3 region: CASSREAPNYGYTF. As DNA, the CDR3 is TGTGCCAGCAGCCGAGAGGCTCCAAACTATGGCTACACCTTC. The chain links TRBV7-9 to TRBJ1-2; D is unresolved. Germline values: CDR1 SEHNR, CDR2 FQNEAQ (reference sequence). V was trimmed by 5 bases and J by 2 bases, leaving 12 bases between them. This CDR3 has 14 amino acids. The full variable domain, in which reference TRBV7-9 and TRBJ1-2 provide the parts outside the CDR3, is DTGVSQNPRHKITKRGQNVTFRCDPISEHNRLYWYRQTLGQGPEFLTYFQNEAQLEKSRLLSDRFSAERPKGSFSTLEIQRTEQGDSAMYLCASSREAPNYGYTFGSGTRLTVV.

The genes are TRBV4-2 and TRBJ2-7, with D perhaps matching TRBD2 (5 bases). CDR1 LGHNA and CDR2 YNFKEQ come from the germline V gene. This CDR3 spans 15 amino acids. Trimming pared 2 bases from V and 3 bases from J, leaving 14 bases between. Written as DNA, the CDR3 is TGTGCCAGCAGCCAAAAGTCTTCGGAGGTCTACGAGCAGTACTTC. Translation: CASSQKSSEVYEQYF.

This chain joins TRBV6-5 and TRBJ1-2; D remains unclear. The CDR3 is 13 amino acids. Germline V CDR1 and CDR2: MNHEY, SVGAGI. V was pared by 2 bases and J by 0 bases, with 4 bases between. CDR3 sequence (DNA): TGTGCCAGCAGTTACGCAGCTAACTATGGCTACACCTTC. Translating gives CASSYAANYGYTF.

The chain links TRBV11-3 to TRBJ2-7; D uncertain. This CDR3 has 15 amino acids. CDR1 SGHNT and CDR2 YENEEA come from the germline V gene. The V end was cut by 5 bases, the J end by 0 bases, with 14 bases between. The CDR3 nucleotides are TGTGCCAGCAGCCCCGCCAAGCGCGGCTCCTACGAGCAGTACTTC. It codes for CASSPAKRGSYEQYF.

This chain links TRBV7-2 with TRBJ2-3, with no clear D. V was shortened by 2 bases and J by 2 bases, with 14 bases between the two germline ends. Per germline, CDR1 SGHTA and CDR2 FQGNSA. The CDR3 totals 16 residues. The CDR3 spells CASSLRPTKSTDTQYF. The CDR3 bases are TGTGCCAGCAGCTTACGGCCTACTAAATCCACAGATACGCAGTATTTT.

This chain connects TRBV30 to TRBJ1-1; D call uncertain. The V and J ends lost 1 base and 1 base respectively, with 10 bases between them. The length of the CDR3 is 14 residues. Germline values: CDR1 GTSNPN, CDR2 SVGIG (reference sequence). In DNA, the CDR3 is TGTGCCTGGAGTGGCCGACTGACGAACACTGAAGCTTTCTTT. Protein product: CAWSGRLTNTEAFF.

The genes are TRBV30 and TRBJ1-4; D not certain. The V gene lost 0 bases and the J gene lost 8 bases, with 13 bases spanning the gap. The CDR3 runs to 14 residues. CDR1 GTSNPN and CDR2 SVGIG come from the germline V gene (reference sequence). This chain's CDR3 is CAWSVGPSEEKLFF. DNA of the CDR3: TGTGCCTGGAGTGTAGGGCCTTCCGAGGAAAAACTGTTTTTT.

The chain carries TRBV5-1 and TRBJ2-2, with D possibly matching TRBD1 (5 bases). CDR3 length: 15 residues. In germline, CDR1 is SGHRS, CDR2 YFSETQ. Trimming left V 0 bases short and J 3 bases short, with 9 bases between. CDR3: CASSLVSRDTGELFF. In nucleotides, the CDR3 is TGCGCCAGCAGCTTGGTATCCAGGGACACCGGGGAGCTGTTTTTT.

J is TRBJ2-2 and V is TRBV5-4; D remains ambiguous. V gave up 2 bases and J gave up 9 bases, with 5 bases separating them. There are 11 residues in the CDR3. The germline V gene has CDR1 SGHNT and CDR2 YYREEE (reference sequence). CDR3 nucleotide sequence: TGTGCCAGCAGCTTAGGTCGGGAGCTGTTTTTT. Amino acids: CASSLGRELFF.

This clone was seen just once. Distinct nucleotide sequences in the sample also encode this CDR3. The chain employs TRBV7-3 and TRBJ2-3; D might be TRBD1 or TRBD2, each matching 6 bases. The CDR3 has 15 amino acids. V lost 0 bases, J lost 0 bases, and 7 bases lay in between. Germline values: CDR1 SGHTA, CDR2 FQGTGA. The DNA for the CDR3 is TGTGCCAGCAGCTTAACAGGGGGGAGCACAGATACGCAGTATTTT. Translated: CASSLTGGSTDTQYF.

This sequence joins TRBV12-3 or TRBV12-4 and TRBJ1-2; TRBD1 aligns across 7 bases. This CDR3 contains 13 residues. J lost 7 bases, V lost 5 bases, and 7 bases had no gene match. The CDR3 sequence is CASSREQGSGYTF. CDR3 coding DNA: TGTGCCAGCAGTAGGGAACAGGGGTCTGGCTACACCTTC.

The V call is TRBV7-9, the J call TRBJ1-2; 8 nucleotides align to TRBD1. The germline V gene has CDR1 SEHNR and CDR2 FQNEAQ (reference sequence). V was clipped by 0 bases and J by 6 bases; unmatched bases: 0. The CDR3 has 13 residues. The CDR3 is CASSLAQGDGYTF. The CDR3 region has the DNA TGTGCCAGCAGCTTAGCACAGGGGGATGGCTACACCTTC. Variable domain in full (rest from reference TRBV7-9 and TRBJ1-2): DTGVSQNPRHKITKRGQNVTFRCDPISEHNRLYWYRQTLGQGPEFLTYFQNEAQLEKSRLLSDRFSAERPKGSFSTLEIQRTEQGDSAMYLCASSLAQGDGYTFGSGTRLTVV.

This chain connects TRBV30 to TRBJ1-6, with unresolved D. CDR1 GTSNPN and CDR2 SVGIG come from the germline V gene (reference sequence). Trimming took 4 bases from V and 5 from J, leaving 18 bases between them. CDR3 length: 16 residues. The CDR3 DNA reads as TGTGCCTGGACAAATATTGAATGGACTAATAATTCACCCCTCCACTTT. Amino acids: CAWTNIEWTNNSPLHF.

J is TRBJ2-5 and V is TRBV7-2; TRBD2 matches 7 bases. Germline V gene data show CDR1 as SGHTA and CDR2 as FQGNSA. This CDR3 comprises 12 residues. The trim removed 7 bases at V and 7 bases at J, leaving 6 bases unmatched. The CDR3 bases are TGTGCCAGCACTGGACTAGTCGGGACCCAGTACTTC. It yields the protein CASTGLVGTQYF. Complete variable domain (other parts from reference TRBV7-2 and TRBJ2-5): GAGVSQSPSNKVTEKGKDVELRCDPISGHTALYWYRQSLGQGLEFLIYFQGNSAPDKSGLPSDRFSAERTGGSVSTLTIQRTQQEDSAVYLCASTGLVGTQYFGPGTRLLVL.

Only a few counts were recorded for this clone. The chain employs TRBV19 and TRBJ1-5, with 8 bases aligning to TRBD1. The CDR3 is 15 residues long. The germline CDR1 and CDR2 sequences are LNHDA and SQIVND (reference sequence). Trimming removed 6 bases from V and 5 bases from J; junction bases left unmatched: 9. The CDR3 sequence: CASSELQGGYQPQHF. CDR3 bases: TGTGCCAGTAGCGAACTACAGGGGGGATATCAGCCCCAGCATTTT.

This clone was found once. The rearrangement joins TRBV9 to TRBJ1-2; D gene uncertain. The V gene's germline CDR1 is SGDLS and CDR2 YYNGEE. The CDR3 length is 13 residues. V lost 4 bases, J lost 8 bases, and 15 bases lay in between. CDR3 bases: TGTGCCAGCAGCCCCCCGTTTGGGTACGGCTACACCTTC. Translated, it gives CASSPPFGYGYTF.

J is TRBJ2-4 and V is TRBV15; D possibly corresponds to TRBD2 (5 bases). The CDR3 covers 19 residues. CDR1 and CDR2 from the germline V gene are LNHNV and YYDKDF (reference sequence). V lost 0 bases to trimming and J lost 1 base, with 19 bases between them. Written as DNA, the CDR3 is TGTGCCACCAGCAGAGATTTGGTAGCAACGGGGTTTGCCAAAAACATTCAGTACTTC. Residues: CATSRDLVATGFAKNIQYF.

The chain is built from TRBV19 and TRBJ2-5, with 10 positions matching TRBD2. The CDR3 covers 15 residues. Germline-derived CDR1 and CDR2 are LNHDA and SQIVND (reference sequence). V trimming: 6 bases; J trimming: 2 bases; junction bases outside the gene matches: 6. The CDR3 region has the DNA TGTGCCAGTAGCACGGGACTAGCGAATCAAGAGACCCAGTACTTC. Its protein product is CASSTGLANQETQYF. The complete variable domain, with remaining parts taken from reference TRBV19 and TRBJ2-5, reads DGGITQSPKYLFRKEGQNVTLSCEQNLNHDAMYWYRQDPGQGLRLIYYSQIVNDFQKGDIAEGYSVSREKKESFPLTVTSAQKNPTAFYLCASSTGLANQETQYFGPGTRLLVL.

The chain uses TRBV7-8 and TRBJ1-2, with 9 positions matching TRBD1. Germline loops: CDR1 SGHVS, CDR2 FQNEAQ. V shed 5 bases and J 11 bases; nucleotides not matched to a gene: 9. The length of the CDR3 is 13 residues. CDR3 residues: CASSEGDRAKYTF. CDR3 nucleotide sequence: TGTGCCAGCAGCGAAGGGGACAGGGCCAAATACACCTTC.

V is TRBV4-1 and J is TRBJ1-6, with TRBD1 matching over 9 bases. The germline CDR1 and CDR2 sequences are MGHRA and YSYEKL. CDR3 size: 15 residues. V trimming: 5 bases; J trimming: 7 bases; junction bases outside the gene matches: 6. The CDR3: CASSSPGTGNSPLHF. For the CDR3, the DNA is TGCGCCAGCAGCTCTCCCGGGACAGGGAATTCACCCCTCCACTTT.